A selection of T cell receptor beta chains follows, all from one sample in a study of cytomegalovirus exposure and HLA in healthy donors. Sequencing used immunoSEQ multiplex PCR; TCRdb keeps in-frame clones, though not all of them. The data show roughly 100,000 clones, around three quarters seen once. Material: PBMCs. All receptors come from a man aged 45-65 years in good health and CMV-seropositive. CDR3s include the opening cysteine and the closing phenylalanine or tryptophan.

TRBV27	11	TRBJ2-7	CASTQGYEQYF
TRBV4-3	15	TRBJ2-5	CASSQEGGAGETQYF
TRBV15	15	TRBJ1-3	CATSRDRVSGNTIYF
TRBV7-9	14	TRBJ2-1	CASSLGGGGGEQFF
TRBV27	15	TRBJ2-7	CASSQLGTGAYEQYF
TRBV25-1	15	TRBJ2-5	CASRPPGTGQETQYF
TRBV5-1	15	TRBJ1-2	CASSLAGTGLDGYTF
TRBV6-5	15	TRBJ2-5	CASSYSFGNKETQYF
TRBV18	17	TRBJ2-1	CASSPREPAGGSHEQFF
TRBV5-5	16	TRBJ2-7	CASSLRGTRSSYEQYF
TRBV25-1	16	TRBJ2-3	CASPPRDRRSTDTQYF
TRBV5-1	12	TRBJ2-5	CASSLDLETQYF
TRBV5-1	15	TRBJ2-5	CASSLAGTVKETQYF
TRBV28	14	TRBJ2-2	CASSFGGGNGELFF
TRBV19	16	TRBJ2-1	CASSLRTSGIRNEQFF
TRBV27	17	TRBJ2-3	CASSPRRQGVRTDTQYF
TRBV4-3	17	TRBJ2-1	CASSQDGGGPPYNEQFF
TRBV9	15	TRBJ1-1	CASSPGVNRGTEAFF
TRBV4-3	17	TRBJ2-1	CASSQTIGTALYNEQFF